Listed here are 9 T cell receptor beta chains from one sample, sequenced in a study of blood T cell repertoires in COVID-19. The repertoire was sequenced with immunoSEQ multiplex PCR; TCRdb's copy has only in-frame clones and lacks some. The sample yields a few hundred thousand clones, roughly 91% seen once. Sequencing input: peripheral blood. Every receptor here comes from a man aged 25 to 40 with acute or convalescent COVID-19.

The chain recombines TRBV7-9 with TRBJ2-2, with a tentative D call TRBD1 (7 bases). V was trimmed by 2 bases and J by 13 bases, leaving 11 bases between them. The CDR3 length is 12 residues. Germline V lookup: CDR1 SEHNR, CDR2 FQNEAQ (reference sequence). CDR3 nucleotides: TGTGCCAGCAGCTTATCAGGGGGGCTGCTGTTTTTT. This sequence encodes CASSLSGGLLFF.

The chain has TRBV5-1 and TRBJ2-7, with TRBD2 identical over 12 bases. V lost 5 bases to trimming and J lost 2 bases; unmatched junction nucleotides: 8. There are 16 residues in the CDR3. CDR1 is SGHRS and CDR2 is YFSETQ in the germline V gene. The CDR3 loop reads CASRVTSGSLPYEQYF. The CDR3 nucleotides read TGCGCCAGCAGAGTGACTAGCGGGAGCCTTCCCTACGAGCAGTACTTC.

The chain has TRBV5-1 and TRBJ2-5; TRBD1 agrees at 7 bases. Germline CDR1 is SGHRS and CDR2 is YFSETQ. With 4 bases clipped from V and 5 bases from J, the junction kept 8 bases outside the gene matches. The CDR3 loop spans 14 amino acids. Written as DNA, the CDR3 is TGCGCCAGCAGCCACGACAGGGAGATGGAGACCCAGTACTTC. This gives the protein CASSHDREMETQYF.

This CDR3 reads CASRKQGNLGYTF. The CDR3, as DNA: TGTGCCAGCAGAAAACAGGGGAATCTTGGCTACACCTTC. The rearrangement joins TRBV28 to TRBJ1-2, with 7 bases identical to TRBD1. The germline gives CDR1 MDHEN, CDR2 SYDVKM. The V and J ends lost 6 bases and 7 bases, in that order; junction bases with no gene match: 8. The CDR3 extends over 13 amino acids.

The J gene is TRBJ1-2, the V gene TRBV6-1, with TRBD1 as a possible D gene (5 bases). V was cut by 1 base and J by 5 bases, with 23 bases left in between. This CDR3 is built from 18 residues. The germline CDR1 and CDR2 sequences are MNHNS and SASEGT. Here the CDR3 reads CASSEVRGRRDSLYGYTF. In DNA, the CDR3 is TGTGCCAGCAGTGAAGTAAGAGGTCGTAGGGACTCACTATATGGCTACACCTTC.

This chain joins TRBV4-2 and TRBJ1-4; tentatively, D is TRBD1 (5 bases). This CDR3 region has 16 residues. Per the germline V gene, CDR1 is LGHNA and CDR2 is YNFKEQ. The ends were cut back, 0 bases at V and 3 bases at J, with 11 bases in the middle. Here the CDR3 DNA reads TGTGCCAGCAGCCAAGATCGTCGGGGGGCTAATGAAAAACTGTTTTTT. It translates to CASSQDRRGANEKLFF.

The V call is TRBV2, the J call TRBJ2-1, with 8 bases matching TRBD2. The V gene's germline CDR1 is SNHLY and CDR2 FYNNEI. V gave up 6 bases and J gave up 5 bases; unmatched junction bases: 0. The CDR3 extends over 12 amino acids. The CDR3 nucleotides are TGTGCCAGCAGGGGACTAGACAATGAGCAGTTCTTC. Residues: CASRGLDNEQFF.

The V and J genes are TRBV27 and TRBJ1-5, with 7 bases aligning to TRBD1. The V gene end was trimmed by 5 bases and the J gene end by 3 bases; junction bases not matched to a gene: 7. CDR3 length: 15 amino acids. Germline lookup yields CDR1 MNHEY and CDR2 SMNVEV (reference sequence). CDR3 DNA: TGTGCCAGCAGTGCGATTACAGGGGCCAATCAGCCCCAGCATTTT. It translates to CASSAITGANQPQHF.

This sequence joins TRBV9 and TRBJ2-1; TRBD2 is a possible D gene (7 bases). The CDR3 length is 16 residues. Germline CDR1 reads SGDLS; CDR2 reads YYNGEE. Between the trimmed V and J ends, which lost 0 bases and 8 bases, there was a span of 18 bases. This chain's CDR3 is CASSVVKGGGPDEQFF. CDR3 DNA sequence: TGTGCCAGCAGCGTAGTGAAGGGAGGGGGGCCAGATGAGCAGTTCTTC.